The T cell receptor beta chain under discussion was sequenced for a study of T cell repertoires in cytomegalovirus infection. TCRdb ran MiXCR on the reads and lists one entry per CDR3 protein. The sample records about 440,000 distinct CDR3 sequences, about a third being singletons. Germline loops: CDR1 SGHDT, CDR2 YYEEEE. J gave up 0 bases and V 4 bases, and 8 bases lay outside the gene matches. The CDR3 contains 17 residues. Source material: PBMCs. This TCR was sampled from a human donor in good health (CMV status not recorded). Some clones in this sample may be carry-over from other donors' samples. This chain joins TRBV5-6 and TRBJ2-2, with 8 bases matching TRBD1. CDR3 residues: CASSPAGQGTNTGELFF. The DNA for the CDR3 is TGTGCCAGCAGCCCAGCTGGACAGGGAACGAACACCGGGGAGCTGTTTTTT.